This T cell receptor beta chain appears in the sequencing data of a study of blood T cell repertoires in COVID-19. The wider study: COVID-19 samples, acute and convalescent, were from the United States, Italy and Spain. The analysed material was cDNA or gDNA that came from T cells, B-cell-depleted T cells, or PBMCs.

Source study methods: Estimation of nucleated cell counts relied on the amplification of reference gene primers. The repertoire was sequenced with immunoSEQ multiplex PCR; TCRdb's copy has only in-frame clones and lacks some. V and J calls and clone size are those listed in that table; D and trimming were worked out from the DNA. The sample comprises 90,000 to 100,000 clones, about 80% of which are singletons, and 8% to 13% rests with the top ten. The TCR was taken from a man between 65 and 80 years old with acute or convalescent COVID-19. The sample consisted of peripheral blood.

CDR3 nucleotide sequence: TGTGCCAGCAGTTTGGGGGGAGATGAGCAGTTCTTC. Translating gives CASSLGGDEQFF. The chain is built from TRBV12-3 or TRBV12-4 and TRBJ2-1; D is perhaps TRBD2 (6 bases). V lost 3 bases, J lost 8 bases, and 8 bases lay in between. The CDR3 totals 12 residues.